Listed here are 5 T cell receptor beta chains from one sample, sequenced in a study of pediatric ulcerative colitis. Produced via immunoSEQ multiplex PCR; TCRdb's table is partial and in-frame only. The table has more than 40,000 clones, 78% seen once. The rectum was sampled with one to two pinch biopsies at colonoscopy. The sample was gut tissue. The receptors here all came from a girl aged 5-17 years with moderate ulcerative colitis.

The J gene is TRBJ2-1, the V gene TRBV5-4; 10 bases are a match to TRBD2. Germline V CDR1 and CDR2: SGHNT, YYREEE (reference sequence). The CDR3 is 17 residues long. Trimming at V came to 3 bases and at J to 0 bases, leaving 6 bases not matched to a gene. The CDR3 DNA sequence: TGTGCCAGCAGCTCTCACGGACTAGCGGACTCCTACAATGAGCAGTTCTTC. Translating it yields CASSSHGLADSYNEQFF.

Here the CDR3 reads CASSLETVYNEQFF. CDR3 coding DNA: TGTGCCAGCAGCTTAGAAACAGTATACAATGAGCAGTTCTTC. V and J are TRBV11-2 and TRBJ2-1; D is unclear. V was clipped by 0 bases and J by 4 bases, with 7 bases between them. The CDR3 consists of 14 residues. Germline V gene sequence: CDR1 SGHAT, CDR2 FQNNGV.

The chain links TRBV6-5 to TRBJ2-3, with D unclear. Trimming took off 6 bases at V and 9 bases at J, with 22 bases between the two ends. The CDR3 runs 15 residues. From germline, CDR1 is MNHEY and CDR2 SVGAGI. The CDR3 is CASRPGSLAVETQYF. The CDR3, as DNA: TGTGCCAGCAGACCCGGGTCCCTTGCTGTAGAGACGCAGTATTTT.

The rearrangement joins TRBV7-8 to TRBJ1-5; 7 bases fit TRBD1. The germline gives CDR1 SGHVS, CDR2 FQNEAQ. The CDR3 covers 13 residues. V lost 5 bases to trimming and J lost 5 bases; unmatched junction nucleotides: 3. DNA for the CDR3: TGTGCCAGCAGCGTCGGACAGGATCAGCCCCAGCATTTT. It codes for CASSVGQDQPQHF.

This rearrangement joins TRBV19 to TRBJ2-1; 9 bases map to TRBD2. Germline CDR1 and CDR2: LNHDA and SQIVND (reference sequence). V trimming: 8 bases; J trimming: 7 bases; junction bases outside the gene matches: 12. This CDR3 has 15 amino acids. The CDR3 DNA reads TGTGCCAGTGCAGGGGGGGCTAGCGGGACAAATGAGCAGTTCTTC. Protein sequence: CASAGGASGTNEQFF. The full variable domain, its missing parts supplied by reference TRBV19 and TRBJ2-1, is DGGITQSPKYLFRKEGQNVTLSCEQNLNHDAMYWYRQDPGQGLRLIYYSQIVNDFQKGDIAEGYSVSREKKESFPLTVTSAQKNPTAFYLCASAGGASGTNEQFFGPGTRLTVL.